This T cell receptor (beta chain) was found in a study of blood T cell repertoires in COVID-19 (TCRdb year 2020). A note on the overall study: Samples covering the acute and convalescent phases of COVID-19 were provided by collaborators in the United States, Italy and Spain. The material from the prospective study consisted of cDNA or gDNA derived from T cells, B-cell-depleted T cells, or PBMCs. Deeply sampled blood TCRbeta repertoires from subjects exposed to, actively infected with, or recovered from COVID-19 were included in the dataset. A freely available public database, intended as a resource for researchers studying the immune response to SARS-CoV-2, is where the repertoires were released. The samples were drawn from the first 160 participants of the ongoing ImmuneRACE study and from 1,254 subjects provided by 6 global collaborators. Nearly every sample came with metadata listing a de-identified subject ID, COVID-19 status, age in years and sex. Where available, HLA class I and class II types were obtained from metadata supplied by the sample provider rather than from assay-based typing. General study outcomes and caveats: The amount of clinical and demographic metadata varied by source and participant and was provided uncurated.

TCRbeta CDR3 regions were amplified from genomic DNA using the immunoSEQ Assay, a bias-controlled multiplex PCR. The original pipeline was this. Nucleated cell counts per sample were estimated from amplification of reference gene primers within the assay. Sequence reads were collapsed and filtered to measure the absolute abundance of every unique TCRbeta CDR3 rearrangement. For each sample, productive Simpson clonality was calculated as the square root of Simpson's diversity index over productive rearrangements. In TCRdb, the immuneACCESS table is reduced to in-frame sequences with V and J assigned. These tables do not hold every clone; where another copy was compared, an unresolved V gene accounts for under half, and the others remain unexplained. That table gives V, J and clone size, and the DNA gave D and trimming. The sample table lists 400,000 to 500,000 clones, roughly 90% of them with a count of one. Less than 2% of the sample is in the top ten clones.

Comment on this clone: This receptor's antigen is unknown. Base qualities are missing; no much larger clone stands one base away.

Taken from the germline V gene, the CDR1 and CDR2 loops are SNHLY and FYNNEI. Trimming removed 8 bases from V and 6 bases from J; the gene matches leave 10 bases unexplained. Inclusive of the bounding cysteine and phenylalanine, the CDR3 is 15 residues long. The DNA shown is the 45-base CDR3, in frame from base 1. Participants in the prospective study were enrolled through a virtual design, were aged roughly 18 to 95 years, and lived in about 25 United States geographic areas. To assign participants to cohorts, the prospective study relied on clinical history that participants themselves reported in a screening survey and a study questionnaire. Recovered participants in ImmuneRACE Cohort 3 were defined as having two consecutive negative NP/OP PCR tests, clearance from a healthcare professional, or resolution of symptoms. In the prospective study, whole blood, serum and a nasopharyngeal or oropharyngeal swab were collected from each participant by mobile phlebotomists. Over an approximately two-month period, participants in the prospective study had the option of providing additional blood draws and questionnaires. Prospective study blood samples were shipped either frozen or at room temperature before DNA extraction.

Recombination linked TRBV2 to TRBJ2-2, with 9 bases in between that match TRBD2. The clonotype was recovered from a woman between 40 and 55 years old who had recovered from COVID-19. Sequencing was done on a sample of PBMCs or T cells enriched from blood (not recorded which). The DNA is as follows: TGTGCCAGCGATGGTCCTAGCGGGACCCCCGGGGAGCTGTTTTTT. The encoded protein is CASDGPSGTPGELFF. When the CDR3 is completed using the reference TRBV2 and TRBJ2-2 genes on either side, the full variable domain is EPEVTQTPSHQVTQMGQEVILRCVPISNHLYFYWYRQILGQKVEFLVSFYNNEISEKSEIFDDQFSVERPDGSNFTLKIRSTKLEDSAMYFCASDGPSGTPGELFFGEGSRLTVL.